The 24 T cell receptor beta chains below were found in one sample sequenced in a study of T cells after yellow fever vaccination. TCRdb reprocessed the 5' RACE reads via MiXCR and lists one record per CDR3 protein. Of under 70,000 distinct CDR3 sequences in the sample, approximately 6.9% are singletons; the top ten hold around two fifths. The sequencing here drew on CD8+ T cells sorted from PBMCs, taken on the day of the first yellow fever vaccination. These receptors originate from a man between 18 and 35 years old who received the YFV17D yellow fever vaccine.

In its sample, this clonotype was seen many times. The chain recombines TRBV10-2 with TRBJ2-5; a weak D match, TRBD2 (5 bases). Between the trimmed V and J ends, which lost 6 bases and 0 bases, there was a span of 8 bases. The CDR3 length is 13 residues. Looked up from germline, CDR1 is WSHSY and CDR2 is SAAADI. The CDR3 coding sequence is TGCGCCAGCAGGAGGGCTAACCAAGAGACCCAGTACTTC. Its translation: CASRRANQETQYF.

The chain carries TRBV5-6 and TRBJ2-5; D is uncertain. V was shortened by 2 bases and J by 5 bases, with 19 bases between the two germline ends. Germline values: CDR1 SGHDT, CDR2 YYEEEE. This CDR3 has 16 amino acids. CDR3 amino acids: CASSLQAKILPETQYF. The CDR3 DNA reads TGTGCCAGCAGCTTACAAGCCAAGATCCTCCCCGAGACCCAGTACTTC. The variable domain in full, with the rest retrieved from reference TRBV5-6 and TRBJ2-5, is DAGVTQSPTHLIKTRGQQVTLRCSPKSGHDTVSWYQQALGQGPQFIFQYYEEEERQRGNFPDRFSGHQFPNYSSELNVNALLLGDSALYLCASSLQAKILPETQYFGPGTRLLVL.

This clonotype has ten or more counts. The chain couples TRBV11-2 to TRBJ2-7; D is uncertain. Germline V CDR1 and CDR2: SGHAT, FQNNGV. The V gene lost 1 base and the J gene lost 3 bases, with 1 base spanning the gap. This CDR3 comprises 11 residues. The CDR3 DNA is TGTGCCAGCAGCTTAGTCTACGAGCAGTACTTC. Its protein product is CASSLVYEQYF.

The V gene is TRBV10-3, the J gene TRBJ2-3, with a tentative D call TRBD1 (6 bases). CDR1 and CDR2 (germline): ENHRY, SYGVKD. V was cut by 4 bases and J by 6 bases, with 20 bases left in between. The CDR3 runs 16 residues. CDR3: CAISGPEGVGGDTQYF. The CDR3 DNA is TGTGCCATCAGTGGGCCAGAGGGGGTCGGCGGCGATACGCAGTATTTT.

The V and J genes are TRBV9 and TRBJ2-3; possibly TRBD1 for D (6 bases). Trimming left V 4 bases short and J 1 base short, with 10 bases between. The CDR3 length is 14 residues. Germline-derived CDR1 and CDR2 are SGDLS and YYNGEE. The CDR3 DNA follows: TGTGCCAGCAGCCCGAGACAGGGCACAGATACGCAGTATTTT. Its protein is CASSPRQGTDTQYF.

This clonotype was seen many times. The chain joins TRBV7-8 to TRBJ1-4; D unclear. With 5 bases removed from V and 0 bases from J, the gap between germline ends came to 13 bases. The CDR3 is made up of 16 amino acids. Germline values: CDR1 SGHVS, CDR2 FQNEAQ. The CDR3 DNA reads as TGTGCCAGCAGCCGGCCTTGGCAGACAACTAATGAAAAACTGTTTTTT. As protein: CASSRPWQTTNEKLFF.

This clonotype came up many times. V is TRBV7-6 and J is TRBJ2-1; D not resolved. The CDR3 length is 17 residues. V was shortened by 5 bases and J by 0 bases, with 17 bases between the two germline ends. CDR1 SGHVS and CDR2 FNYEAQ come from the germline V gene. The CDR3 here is CASSPQESGGSYNEQFF. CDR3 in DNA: TGTGCCAGCAGCCCCCAAGAATCGGGCGGCTCCTACAATGAGCAGTTCTTC.

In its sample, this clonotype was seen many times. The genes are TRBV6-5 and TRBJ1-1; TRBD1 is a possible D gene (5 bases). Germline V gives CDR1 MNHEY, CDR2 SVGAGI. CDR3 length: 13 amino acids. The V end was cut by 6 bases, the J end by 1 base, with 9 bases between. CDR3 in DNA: TGTGCCAGCAGGCTTCAGGGGAACACTGAAGCTTTCTTT. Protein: CASRLQGNTEAFF.

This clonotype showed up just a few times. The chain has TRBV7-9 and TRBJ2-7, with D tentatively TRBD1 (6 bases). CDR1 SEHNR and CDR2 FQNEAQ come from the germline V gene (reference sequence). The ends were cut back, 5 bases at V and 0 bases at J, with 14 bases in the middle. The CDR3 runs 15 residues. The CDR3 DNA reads TGTGCCAGCAGCGACGACAGGTCTTACTCCTACGAGCAGTACTTC. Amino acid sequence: CASSDDRSYSYEQYF.

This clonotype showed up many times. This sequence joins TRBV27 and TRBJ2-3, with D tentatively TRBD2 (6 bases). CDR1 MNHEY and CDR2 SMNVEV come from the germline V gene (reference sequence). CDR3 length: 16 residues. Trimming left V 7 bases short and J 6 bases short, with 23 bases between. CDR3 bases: TGTGCCAGCATCCCTCGCAGGACCTGGGAGGCGGATACGCAGTATTTT. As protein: CASIPRRTWEADTQYF.

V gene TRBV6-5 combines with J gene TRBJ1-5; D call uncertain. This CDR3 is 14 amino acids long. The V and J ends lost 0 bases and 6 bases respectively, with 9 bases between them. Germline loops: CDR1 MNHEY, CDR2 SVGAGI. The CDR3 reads CASSYSRAIQPQHF. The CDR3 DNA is TGTGCCAGCAGTTACTCGAGAGCGATTCAGCCCCAGCATTTT.

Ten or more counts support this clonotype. The CDR3: CASSQELPALGNTIYF. Written as DNA, the CDR3 is TGCGCCAGCAGCCAAGAACTCCCGGCTCTGGGAAACACCATATATTTT. The V call is TRBV4-1, the J call TRBJ1-3; D gene ambiguous. This CDR3 is 16 amino acids long. Trimming pared 0 bases from V and 4 bases from J, leaving 13 bases between. CDR1 MGHRA and CDR2 YSYEKL come from the germline V gene.

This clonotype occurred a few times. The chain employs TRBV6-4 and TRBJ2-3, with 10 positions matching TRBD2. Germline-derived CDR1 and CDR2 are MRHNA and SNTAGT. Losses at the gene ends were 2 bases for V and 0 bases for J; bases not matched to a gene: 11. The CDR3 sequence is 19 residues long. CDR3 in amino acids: CASSDETSGPINSTDTQYF. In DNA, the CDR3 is TGTGCCAGCAGTGACGAGACTAGCGGGCCCATTAATAGCACAGATACGCAGTATTTT.

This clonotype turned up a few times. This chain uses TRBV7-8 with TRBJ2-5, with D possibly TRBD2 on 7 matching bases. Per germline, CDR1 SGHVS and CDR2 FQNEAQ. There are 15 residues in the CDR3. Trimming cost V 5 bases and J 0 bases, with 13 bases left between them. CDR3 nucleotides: TGTGCCAGCAGCAGGAGGGGGGGGGACCAAGAGACCCAGTACTTC. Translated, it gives CASSRRGGDQETQYF.

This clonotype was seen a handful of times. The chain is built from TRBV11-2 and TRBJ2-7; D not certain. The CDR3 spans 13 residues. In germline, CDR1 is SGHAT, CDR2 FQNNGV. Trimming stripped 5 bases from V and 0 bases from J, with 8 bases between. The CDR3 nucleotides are TGTGCCAGCAGCCCTGAAAGCTCCTACGAGCAGTACTTC. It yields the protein CASSPESSYEQYF.

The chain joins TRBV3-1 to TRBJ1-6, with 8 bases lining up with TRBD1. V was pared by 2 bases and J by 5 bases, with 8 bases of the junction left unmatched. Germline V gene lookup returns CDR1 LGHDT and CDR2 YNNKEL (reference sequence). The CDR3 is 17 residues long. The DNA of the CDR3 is TGTGCCAGCAGCCAACCTAGACAGGGGAGGAATAATTCACCCCTCCACTTT. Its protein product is CASSQPRQGRNNSPLHF.

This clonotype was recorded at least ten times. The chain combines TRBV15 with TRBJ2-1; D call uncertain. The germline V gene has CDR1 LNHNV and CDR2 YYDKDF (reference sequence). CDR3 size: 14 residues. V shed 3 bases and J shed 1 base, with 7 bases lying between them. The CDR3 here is CATSRGQSYNEQFF. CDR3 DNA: TGTGCCACCAGCAGGGGCCAATCCTACAATGAGCAGTTCTTC.

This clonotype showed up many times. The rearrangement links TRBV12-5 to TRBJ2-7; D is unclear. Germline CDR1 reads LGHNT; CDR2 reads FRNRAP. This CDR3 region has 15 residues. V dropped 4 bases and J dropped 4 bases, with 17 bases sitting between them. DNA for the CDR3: TGTGCTAGTGGTTCGGCCCAAGGTGGCCCATACGAGCAGTACTTC. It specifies CASGSAQGGPYEQYF.

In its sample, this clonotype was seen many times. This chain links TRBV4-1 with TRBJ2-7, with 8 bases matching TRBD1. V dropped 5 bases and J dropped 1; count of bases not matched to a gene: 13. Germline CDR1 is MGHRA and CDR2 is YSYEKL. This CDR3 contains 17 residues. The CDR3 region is CASSFPDRAVASYEQYV. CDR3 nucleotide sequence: TGCGCCAGCAGCTTCCCGGACAGGGCCGTTGCATCCTACGAGCAGTACGTC.

In DNA form, the CDR3 reads TGTGCCAGCAGCTTGCCAGACACTGAAGCTTTCTTT. Translated: CASSLPDTEAFF. The chain is built from TRBV5-5 and TRBJ1-1; D unresolved. This CDR3 has 12 amino acids. V lost 1 base and J lost 3, with 4 bases in between. Germline CDR1 reads SGHKS; CDR2 reads YYEKEE (reference sequence).

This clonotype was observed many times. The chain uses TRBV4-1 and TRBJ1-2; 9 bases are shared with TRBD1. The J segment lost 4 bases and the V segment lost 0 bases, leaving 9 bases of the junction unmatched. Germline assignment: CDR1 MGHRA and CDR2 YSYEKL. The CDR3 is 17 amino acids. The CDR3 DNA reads TGCGCCAGCAGCCAAGAATTTGGGACAGGGCGGTCCTATGGCTACACCTTC. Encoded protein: CASSQEFGTGRSYGYTF.

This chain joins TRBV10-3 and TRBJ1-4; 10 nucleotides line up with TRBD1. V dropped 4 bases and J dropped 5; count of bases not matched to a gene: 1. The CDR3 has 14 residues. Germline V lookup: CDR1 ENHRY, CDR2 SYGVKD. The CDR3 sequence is CAISAGQGNEKLFF. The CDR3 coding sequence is TGTGCCATCAGTGCGGGACAGGGGAATGAAAAACTGTTTTTT.

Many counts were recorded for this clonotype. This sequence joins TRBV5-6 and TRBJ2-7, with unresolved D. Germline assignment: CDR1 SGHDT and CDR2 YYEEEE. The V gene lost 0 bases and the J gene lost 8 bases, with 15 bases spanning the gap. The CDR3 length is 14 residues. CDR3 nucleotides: TGTGCCAGCAGCTTGGTGTGGGAAACCCGCCAGCAGTACTTC. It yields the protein CASSLVWETRQQYF. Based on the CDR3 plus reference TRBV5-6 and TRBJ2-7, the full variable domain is DAGVTQSPTHLIKTRGQQVTLRCSPKSGHDTVSWYQQALGQGPQFIFQYYEEEERQRGNFPDRFSGHQFPNYSSELNVNALLLGDSALYLCASSLVWETRQQYFGPGTRLTVT.

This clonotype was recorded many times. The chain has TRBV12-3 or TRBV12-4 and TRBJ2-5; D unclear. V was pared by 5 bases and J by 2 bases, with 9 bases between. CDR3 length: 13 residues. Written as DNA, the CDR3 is TGTGCCAGCAGTACCACTGGGCAAGAGACCCAGTACTTC. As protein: CASSTTGQETQYF.